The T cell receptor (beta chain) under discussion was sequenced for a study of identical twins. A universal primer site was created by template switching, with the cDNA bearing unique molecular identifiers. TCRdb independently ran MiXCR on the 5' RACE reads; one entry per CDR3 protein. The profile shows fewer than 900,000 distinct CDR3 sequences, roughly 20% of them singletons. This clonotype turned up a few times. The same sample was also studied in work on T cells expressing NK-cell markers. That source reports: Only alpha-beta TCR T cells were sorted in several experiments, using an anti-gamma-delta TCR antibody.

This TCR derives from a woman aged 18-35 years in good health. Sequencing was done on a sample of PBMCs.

The CDR3 region has the DNA TGTGCCATCAGTGAGCGGGGGATCCACGAGCAGTACTTC. It translates to CAISERGIHEQYF. The chain links TRBV10-3 to TRBJ2-7; possible D gene TRBD2, 6 bases. The CDR3 runs 13 residues. Germline V gene sequence: CDR1 ENHRY, CDR2 SYGVKD. Trimming stripped 2 bases from V and 5 bases from J, with 10 bases between.